This T cell receptor (beta chain) was sequenced during a study of identical twins. TCRdb fed the 5' RACE reads into MiXCR, producing one record per CDR3 protein. The top ten clones hold roughly 14% of a sample with roughly 720,000 distinct CDR3 sequences, around a sixth of them seen once. This clonotype was observed a few times. The antigen is unknown. Trimming cost V 5 bases and J 9 bases; bases outside gene matches: 7. Germline assignment: CDR1 SGHTA and CDR2 FQGTGA. The CDR3 sequence is 14 residues long. Study-level findings and limits: Excess sharing by twins proved weaker in beta out-of-frame sequences.

The sample also formed part of further work on T cells expressing NK-cell markers.

Sequenced input: PBMCs. The sequence derives from a woman younger than 35 in good health. This chain links TRBV7-3 with TRBJ1-6; 7 bases match TRBD1. The chain's CDR3 is CASSQDRLSSPLHF. The CDR3 region has the DNA TGTGCCAGCAGCCAGGACAGGTTGAGTTCACCCCTCCACTTT. Together with reference TRBV7-3 and TRBJ1-6, the CDR3 gives the full variable domain: GAGVSQTPSNKVTEKGKYVELRCDPISGHTALYWYRQSLGQGPEFLIYFQGTGAADDSGLPNDRFFAVRPEGSVSTLKIQRTERGDSAVYLCASSQDRLSSPLHFGNGTRLTVT.